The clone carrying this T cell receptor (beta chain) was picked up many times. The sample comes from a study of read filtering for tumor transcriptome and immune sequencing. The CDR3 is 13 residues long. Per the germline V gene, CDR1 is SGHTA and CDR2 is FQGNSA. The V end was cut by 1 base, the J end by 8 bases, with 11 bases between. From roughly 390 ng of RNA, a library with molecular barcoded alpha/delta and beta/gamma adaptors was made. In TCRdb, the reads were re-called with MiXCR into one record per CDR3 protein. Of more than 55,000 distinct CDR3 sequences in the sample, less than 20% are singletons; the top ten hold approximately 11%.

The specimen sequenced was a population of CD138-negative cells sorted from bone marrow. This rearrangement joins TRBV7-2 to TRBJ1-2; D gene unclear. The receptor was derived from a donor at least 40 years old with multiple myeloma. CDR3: CASSLGYDGGYTF. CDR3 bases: TGTGCCAGCAGCTTAGGATACGATGGAGGCTACACCTTC.